The present T cell receptor beta chain was sequenced within a study of T cell repertoires in cytomegalovirus infection. As for the study in general: Shared public TCR beta signatures pointed to both CMV infection and a matching HLA type. Study-level points and caveats: HLA-C-restricted TCR beta clonotypes specific for CMV led the ex vivo response.

The CDR3 is made up of 16 amino acids. Germline V CDR1 and CDR2: SGHTA, FQGTGA. Via MiXCR, TCRdb re-called the reads, giving one row per CDR3 protein. The data show approximately 170,000 distinct CDR3 sequences, around 14% seen once. This clonotype was found many times. What it recognizes is unknown. The germline gene is not matched at one end of the junction; a read error may be the cause. Material for sequencing was PBMCs. This clonotype was obtained from a human donor in good health (CMV status not recorded). Some clones in this sample may be carry-over from other donors' samples. The J gene is TRBJ2-1, the V gene TRBV7-3, with D unclear. The CDR3 sequence: CASSLRPGFPYNEQFF. In nucleotides, the CDR3 is TGTGCCAGCAGTTTAAGGCCAGGATTCCCCTACAATGAGCAGTTCTTC. The variable domain in full, completed from reference TRBV7-3 and TRBJ2-1, reads GAGVSQTPSNKVTEKGKYVELRCDPISGHTALYWYRQSLGQGPEFLIYFQGTGAADDSGLPNDRFFAVRPEGSVSTLKIQRTERGDSAVYLCASSLRPGFPYNEQFFGPGTRLTVL.